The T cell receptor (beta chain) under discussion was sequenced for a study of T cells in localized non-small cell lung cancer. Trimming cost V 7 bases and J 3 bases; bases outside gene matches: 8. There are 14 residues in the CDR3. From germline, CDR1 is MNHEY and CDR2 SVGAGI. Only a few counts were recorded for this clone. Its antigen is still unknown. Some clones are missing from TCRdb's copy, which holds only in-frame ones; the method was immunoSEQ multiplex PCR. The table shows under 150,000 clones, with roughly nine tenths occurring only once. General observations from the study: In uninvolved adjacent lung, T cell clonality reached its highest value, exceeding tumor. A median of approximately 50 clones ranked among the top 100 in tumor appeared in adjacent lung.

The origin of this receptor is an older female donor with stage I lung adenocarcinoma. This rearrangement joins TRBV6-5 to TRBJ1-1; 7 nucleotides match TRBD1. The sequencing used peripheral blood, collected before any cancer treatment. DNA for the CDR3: TGTGCCAGCATACGACAGGGTGGGGACACTGAAGCTTTCTTT. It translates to CASIRQGGDTEAFF.